The T cell receptor beta chain under discussion was sequenced for a study of beta chain features in type 1 diabetes. General study findings and limits: Since sequencing was performed on cDNA, cells with high TCR expression could be over-represented.

All of the isolated RNA was reverse transcribed, so expressed TCRB transcripts were sequenced. The assay was immunoSEQ multiplex PCR, and TCRdb's table has in-frame clones only and misses some. The data show approximately 340,000 clones, with roughly 16% seen just once and more than 0.015% held by the top ten. Concerning this clone itself: Its cognate antigen is unknown.

Trimming took 6 bases from V and 1 from J; bases not matched to a gene: 7. CDR1 is SNHLY, CDR2 FYNNEI, per germline. The CDR3 contains 16 residues. The TCR sequence derives from a woman younger than 30 in good health. Sequenced sample: naive CD4+ T cells from blood. The chain joins TRBV2 to TRBJ2-1; 9 positions match TRBD2. The CDR3 protein is CASRDAGLASYNEQFF. DNA for the CDR3: TGTGCCAGCAGGGATGCGGGACTAGCATCCTACAATGAGCAGTTCTTC.